This T cell receptor (beta chain) was profiled in a study of blood T cell repertoires in COVID-19. Study as a whole: Acute and convalescent COVID-19 specimens originated in the United States, Italy and Spain. PBMCs, B-cell-depleted T cells, or T cells provided the cDNA or gDNA that made up the material.

This CDR3 spans 15 amino acids. The V gene's germline CDR1 is SNHLY and CDR2 FYNNEI. The J segment lost 1 base and the V segment lost 7 bases, leaving 7 bases of the junction unmatched. As processed by the authors: Amplification of reference gene primers was used by the study to estimate nucleated cell counts. TCRdb's copy holds only in-frame clones and misses some; the assay was immunoSEQ multiplex PCR. From that table come the V and J calls and clone size; the DNA was used to work out D and trimming. Of about 240,000 clones in the sample, about four fifths are singletons; the top ten hold roughly 9.6%.

The chain has TRBV2 and TRBJ2-3, with 8 bases fitting TRBD2. The TCR comes from a woman aged 80 or over with acute or convalescent COVID-19. Material for sequencing was peripheral blood. CDR3 coding DNA: TGTGCCAGCAACGCGGGAGGCGGGGGCACAGATACGCAGTATTTT. Translating gives CASNAGGGGTDTQYF.